These 7 T cell receptor beta chains were all obtained from the same sample, sequenced in a study of T cell repertoires in cytomegalovirus infection. What these receptors recognize is not known. TCRdb re-called the reads with MiXCR, one entry per CDR3 protein. In the table there are approximately 390,000 distinct CDR3 sequences, about 32% of which are singletons. The specimen comprised cultured PBMCs, sampled from culture after CMV antigen stimulation. Receptors were obtained from a human donor in good health (CMV status not recorded). Some clones in this sample may be carry-over from other donors' samples.

This chain links TRBV19 with TRBJ2-1; D not certain. Germline V gives CDR1 LNHDA, CDR2 SQIVND (reference sequence). V lost 3 bases and J 6 bases, leaving 6 bases between the germline ends. The CDR3 length is 12 residues. The CDR3 DNA sequence: TGTGCCAGTAGTATTAGCAGCAATGAGCAGTTCTTC. Its translation: CASSISSNEQFF.

The chain couples TRBV6-6 to TRBJ2-1; 7 bases fit TRBD2. The V segment lost 0 bases and the J segment 6 bases; nucleotides outside the gene matches: 8. Germline CDR1 reads MNHNY; CDR2 reads SVGAGI (reference sequence). The CDR3 spans 16 residues. CDR3 sequence reads: CASSYSGEGRGNEQFF. The CDR3 DNA is TGTGCCAGCAGTTACTCGGGGGAGGGCCGTGGCAATGAGCAGTTCTTC.

With regard to this clonotype: This may be a read error, as it is one base from a much larger clone. The chain employs TRBV7-2 and TRBJ2-3; TRBD2 is a possible D gene (6 bases). Between the trimmed V and J ends, which lost 5 bases and 4 bases, there was a span of 13 bases. Looked up from germline, CDR1 is SGHTA and CDR2 is FQGNSA. This CDR3 spans 14 amino acids. The CDR3 coding sequence is TGTGCCAGCAGCCCCCACCTAGCGTCAGATACGCAGTATTTT. Translating gives CASSPHLASDTQYF.

The V gene is TRBV7-9, the J gene TRBJ2-1; D remains ambiguous. Germline CDR1 is SEHNR and CDR2 is FQNEAQ (reference sequence). The CDR3 loop spans 10 amino acids. For the CDR3, the DNA is TGTGCAGATAAAGGGAATGAGCAGTTCTTC. It specifies CADKGNEQFF.

This sequence joins TRBV20-1 and TRBJ2-7; 14 bases map to TRBD2. The V gene end was trimmed by 1 base and the J gene end by 2 bases; junction bases not matched to a gene: 1. The CDR3 contains 15 residues. Germline assignment: CDR1 DFQATT and CDR2 SNEGSKA (reference sequence). CDR3 residues: CSARGLAGGAYEQYF. As DNA, the CDR3 is TGCAGTGCTAGAGGACTAGCGGGGGGGGCCTACGAGCAGTACTTC.

The chain recombines TRBV7-8 with TRBJ2-7, with D unclear. The CDR3 length is 14 residues. Trimming stripped 9 bases from V and 0 bases from J, with 15 bases between. Looked up from germline, CDR1 is SGHVS and CDR2 is FQNEAQ. CDR3 nucleotide sequence: TGTGCCAGAGACAAGAGCCATAACTCCTACGAGCAGTACGTC. It is translated as CARDKSHNSYEQYV.

This clonotype was seen only a few times. The V gene is TRBV11-2, the J gene TRBJ2-1, with a tentative D call TRBD2 (7 bases). This CDR3 is 14 amino acids long. V gave up 6 bases and J gave up 5 bases, with 14 bases separating them. Germline assignment: CDR1 SGHAT and CDR2 FQNNGV. The CDR3 spells CASSLSGGHNEQFF. In nucleotides, the CDR3 is TGTGCCAGCAGTCTTTCGGGGGGCCACAATGAGCAGTTCTTC.